Reported below is one TCR beta chain. The data stem from a study of blood T cell repertoires in COVID-19. At the level of the study: Collection of acute and convalescent COVID-19 samples took place in the United States, Italy and Spain. PBMCs, B-cell-depleted T cells, or T cells were the source of the cDNA or gDNA that made up the material.

How the authors handled the data: Nucleated cell counts were estimated from reference gene primer amplification. Profiling relied on immunoSEQ multiplex PCR, and the TCRdb table lists in-frame clones only, not all of them. V, J and clone size were drawn from that table, and D and trimming were deduced from the DNA. The sample lists about 490,000 clones, 70% to 90% occurring once. The TCR comes from a human donor in a cohort sampled during active COVID-19. What was sequenced was peripheral blood.

The CDR3 DNA reads TGTGCCAGCAGTTTATGGGGAAGCGGAAATGAAAAACTGTTTTTT. This translates into CASSLWGSGNEKLFF. This chain links TRBV28 with TRBJ1-4; D unresolved. Germline V CDR1 and CDR2: MDHEN, SYDVKM. The CDR3 length is 15 residues. V dropped 0 bases and J dropped 5 bases, with 10 bases sitting between them.